Given below is one T cell receptor beta chain in context. Antigen: not known. PCR involved 60 Vbeta and 13 Jbeta primers. TCRdb keeps only in-frame clones here, not all; method: immunoSEQ multiplex PCR. The table for this sample gives over 70,000 clones. The data were obtained in a study of cytomegalovirus exposure and HLA in healthy donors. Trimming stripped 1 base from V and 0 bases from J, with 10 bases between. CDR1 and CDR2 (germline): SGHRS, YFSETQ. The CDR3 has 16 residues. General observations from the study: In a later analysis, a missense DCLRE1C variant was linked to TCR beta V- and J-gene trimming.

The V and J genes are TRBV5-1 and TRBJ2-2, with D possibly matching TRBD2 (5 bases). Input material: PBMCs. The receptor was derived from a middle-aged woman in good health and CMV-seropositive. The CDR3 DNA is TGCGCCAGCAGCTTGAATCCGGGGACGAACACCGGGGAGCTGTTTTTT. Residues: CASSLNPGTNTGELFF. Complete variable domain (other parts from reference TRBV5-1 and TRBJ2-2): KAGVTQTPRYLIKTRGQQVTLSCSPISGHRSVSWYQQTPGQGLQFLFEYFSETQRNKGNFPGRFSGRQFSNSRSEMNVSTLELGDSALYLCASSLNPGTNTGELFFGEGSRLTVL.